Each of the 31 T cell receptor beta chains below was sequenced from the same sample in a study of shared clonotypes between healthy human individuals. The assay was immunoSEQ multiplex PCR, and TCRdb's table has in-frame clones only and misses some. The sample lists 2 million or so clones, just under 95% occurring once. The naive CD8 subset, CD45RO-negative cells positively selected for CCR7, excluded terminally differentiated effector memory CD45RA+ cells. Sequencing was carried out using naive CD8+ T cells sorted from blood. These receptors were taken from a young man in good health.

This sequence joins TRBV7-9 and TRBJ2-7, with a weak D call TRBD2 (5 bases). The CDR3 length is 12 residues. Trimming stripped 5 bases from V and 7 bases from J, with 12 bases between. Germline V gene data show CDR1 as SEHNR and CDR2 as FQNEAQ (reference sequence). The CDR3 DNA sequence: TGTGCCAGCAGCCCCGTACCGGGGGAGCAGTACTTC. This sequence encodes CASSPVPGEQYF.

The CDR3: CASSSLSGRTYNEQFF. CDR3 sequence (DNA): TGTGCCAGCAGTTCCCTTAGCGGGAGGACCTACAATGAGCAGTTCTTC. This chain uses TRBV28 with TRBJ2-1; 10 nucleotides agree with TRBD2. This CDR3 region has 16 residues. V gave up 4 bases and J gave up 2 bases; unmatched junction bases: 5. Germline V lookup: CDR1 MDHEN, CDR2 SYDVKM.

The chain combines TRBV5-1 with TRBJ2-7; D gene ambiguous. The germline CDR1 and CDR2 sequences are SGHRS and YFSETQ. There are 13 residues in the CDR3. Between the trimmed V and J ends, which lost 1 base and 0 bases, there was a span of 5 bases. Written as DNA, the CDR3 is TGCGCCAGCAGCTTGAAAATCTCCTACGAGCAGTACTTC. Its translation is CASSLKISYEQYF.

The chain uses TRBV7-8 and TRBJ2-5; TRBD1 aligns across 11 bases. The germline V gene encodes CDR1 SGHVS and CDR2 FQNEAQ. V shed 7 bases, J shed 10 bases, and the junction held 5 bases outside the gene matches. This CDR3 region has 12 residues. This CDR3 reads CASTWDRGDQYF. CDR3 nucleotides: TGTGCCAGCACCTGGGACAGGGGGGACCAGTACTTC.

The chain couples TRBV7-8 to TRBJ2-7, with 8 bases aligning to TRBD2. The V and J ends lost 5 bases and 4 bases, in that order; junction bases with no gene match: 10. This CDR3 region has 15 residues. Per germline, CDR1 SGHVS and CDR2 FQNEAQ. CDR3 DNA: TGTGCCAGCAGCGCTGAAGGGACTAGTTGGTACGAGCAGTACTTC. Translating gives CASSAEGTSWYEQYF.

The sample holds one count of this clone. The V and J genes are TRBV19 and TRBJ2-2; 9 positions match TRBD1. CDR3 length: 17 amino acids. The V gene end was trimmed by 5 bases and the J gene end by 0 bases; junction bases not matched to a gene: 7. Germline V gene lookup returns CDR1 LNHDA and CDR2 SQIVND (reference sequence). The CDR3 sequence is CASSVTGGVANTGELFF. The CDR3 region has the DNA TGTGCCAGTAGTGTCACAGGGGGCGTCGCGAACACCGGGGAGCTGTTTTTT.

The CDR3 coding sequence is TGTGCCAGCTCAAGCGGGGGTCAGTACGAGCAGTACTTC. It translates to CASSSGGQYEQYF. The chain links TRBV28 to TRBJ2-7, with 8 nucleotides matching TRBD2. The trim removed 8 bases at V and 4 bases at J, leaving 7 bases unmatched. This CDR3 has 13 residues. Germline assignment: CDR1 MDHEN and CDR2 SYDVKM.

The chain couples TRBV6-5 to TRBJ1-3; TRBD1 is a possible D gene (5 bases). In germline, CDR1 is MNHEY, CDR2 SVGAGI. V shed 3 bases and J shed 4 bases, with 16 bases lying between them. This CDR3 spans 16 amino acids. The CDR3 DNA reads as TGTGCCAGCAGTTATATCAGGGAAGGTTCGGGAAACACCATATATTTT. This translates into CASSYIREGSGNTIYF.

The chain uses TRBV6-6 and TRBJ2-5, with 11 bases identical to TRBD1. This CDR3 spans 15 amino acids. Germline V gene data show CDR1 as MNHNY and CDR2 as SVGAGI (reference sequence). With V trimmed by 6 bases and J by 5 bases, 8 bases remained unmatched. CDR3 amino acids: CASSLGTGGEETQYF. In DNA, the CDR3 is TGTGCCAGCAGCTTGGGGACAGGGGGTGAGGAGACCCAGTACTTC.

CDR3 sequence reads: CSAPGGGGQFF. DNA of the CDR3: TGCAGTGCTCCCGGGGGGGGAGGGCAGTTCTTC. This chain uses TRBV20-1 with TRBJ2-1; TRBD2 matches 8 bases. The CDR3 sequence is 11 residues long. Germline CDR1 reads DFQATT; CDR2 reads SNEGSKA (reference sequence). With 5 bases clipped from V and 12 bases from J, the junction kept 6 bases outside the gene matches.

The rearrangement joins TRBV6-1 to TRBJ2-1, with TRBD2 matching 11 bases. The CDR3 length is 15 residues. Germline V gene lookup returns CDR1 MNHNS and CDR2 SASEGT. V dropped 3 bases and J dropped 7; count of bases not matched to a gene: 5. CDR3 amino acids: CASSDSGLAVNEQFF. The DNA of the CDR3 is TGTGCCAGCAGTGATTCGGGACTAGCGGTTAATGAGCAGTTCTTC.

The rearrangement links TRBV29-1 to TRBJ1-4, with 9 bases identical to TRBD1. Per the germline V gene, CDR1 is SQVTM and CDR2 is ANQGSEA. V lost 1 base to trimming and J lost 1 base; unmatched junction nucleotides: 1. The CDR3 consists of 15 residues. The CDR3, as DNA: TGCAGCGTTGAAGGGACAGGGGAAACTAATGAAAAACTGTTTTTT. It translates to CSVEGTGETNEKLFF.

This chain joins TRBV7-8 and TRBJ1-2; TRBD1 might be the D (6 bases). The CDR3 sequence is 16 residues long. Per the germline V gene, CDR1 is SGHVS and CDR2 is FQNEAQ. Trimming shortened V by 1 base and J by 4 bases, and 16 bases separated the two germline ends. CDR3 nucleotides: TGTGCCAGCAGCTTAGGTCTGGCAGGGGCTGGCTATGGCTACACCTTC. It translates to CASSLGLAGAGYGYTF. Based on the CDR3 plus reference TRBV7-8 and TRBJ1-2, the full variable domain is GAGVSQSPRYKVAKRGQDVALRCDPISGHVSLFWYQQALGQGPEFLTYFQNEAQLDKSGLPSDRFFAERPEGSVSTLKIQRTQQEDSAVYLCASSLGLAGAGYGYTFGSGTRLTVV.

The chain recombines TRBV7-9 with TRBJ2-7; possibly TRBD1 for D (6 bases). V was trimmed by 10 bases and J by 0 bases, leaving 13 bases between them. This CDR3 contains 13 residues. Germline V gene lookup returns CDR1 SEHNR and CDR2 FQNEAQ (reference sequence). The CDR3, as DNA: TGTGCCACACAGGGTCCTAGCTCCTACGAGCAGTACTTC. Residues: CATQGPSSYEQYF.

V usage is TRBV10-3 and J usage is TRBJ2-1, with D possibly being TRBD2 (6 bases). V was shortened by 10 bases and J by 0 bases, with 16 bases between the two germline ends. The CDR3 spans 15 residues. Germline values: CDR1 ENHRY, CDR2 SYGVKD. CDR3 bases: TGTGCCAAGAGGTCGGCGGGACGCTCCTACAATGAGCAGTTCTTC. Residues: CAKRSAGRSYNEQFF.

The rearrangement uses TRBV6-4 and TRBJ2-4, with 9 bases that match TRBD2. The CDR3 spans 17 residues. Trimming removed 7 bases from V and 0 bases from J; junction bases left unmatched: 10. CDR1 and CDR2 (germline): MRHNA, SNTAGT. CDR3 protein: CASTLAGTKLAKNIQYF. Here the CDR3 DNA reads TGTGCCAGCACCCTAGCGGGAACAAAACTAGCCAAAAACATTCAGTACTTC.

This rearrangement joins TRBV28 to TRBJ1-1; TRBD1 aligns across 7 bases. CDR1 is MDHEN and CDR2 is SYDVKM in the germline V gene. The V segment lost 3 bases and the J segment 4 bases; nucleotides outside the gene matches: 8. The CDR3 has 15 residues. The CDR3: CASSFYRGSGTEAFF. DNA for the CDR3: TGTGCCAGCAGTTTTTACAGGGGTAGTGGCACTGAAGCTTTCTTT.

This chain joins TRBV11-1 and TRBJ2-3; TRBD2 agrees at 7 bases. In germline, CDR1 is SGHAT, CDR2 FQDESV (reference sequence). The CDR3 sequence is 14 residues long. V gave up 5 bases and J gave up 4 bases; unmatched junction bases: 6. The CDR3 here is CASSPGGLPDTQYF. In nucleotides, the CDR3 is TGTGCCAGCAGCCCGGGGGGTCTACCAGATACGCAGTATTTT.

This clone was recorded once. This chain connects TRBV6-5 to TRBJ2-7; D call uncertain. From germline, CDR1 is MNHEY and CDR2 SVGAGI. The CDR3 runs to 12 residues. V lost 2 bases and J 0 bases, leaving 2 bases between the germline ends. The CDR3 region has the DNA TGTGCCAGCAGTTACATCTCCTACGAGCAGTACTTC. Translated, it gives CASSYISYEQYF.

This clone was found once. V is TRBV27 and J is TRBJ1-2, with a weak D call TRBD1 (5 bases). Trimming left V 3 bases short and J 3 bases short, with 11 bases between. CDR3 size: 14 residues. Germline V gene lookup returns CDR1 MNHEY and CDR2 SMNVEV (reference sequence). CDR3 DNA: TGTGCCAGCAGTTTCAATGGGGGTGACTATGGCTACACCTTC. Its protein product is CASSFNGGDYGYTF.

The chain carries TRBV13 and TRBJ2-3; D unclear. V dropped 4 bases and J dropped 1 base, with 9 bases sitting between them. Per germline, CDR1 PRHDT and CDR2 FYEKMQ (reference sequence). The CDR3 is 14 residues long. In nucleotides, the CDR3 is TGTGCCAGCAGCTCCGGCGACGGCACAGATACGCAGTATTTT. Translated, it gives CASSSGDGTDTQYF.

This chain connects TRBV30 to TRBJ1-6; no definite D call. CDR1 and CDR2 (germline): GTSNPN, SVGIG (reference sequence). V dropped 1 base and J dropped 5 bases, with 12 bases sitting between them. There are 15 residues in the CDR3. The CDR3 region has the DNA TGTGCCTGGAGTGCCCCGGGATACAATAATTCACCCCTCCACTTT. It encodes CAWSAPGYNNSPLHF. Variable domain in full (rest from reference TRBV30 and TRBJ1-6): SQTIHQWPATLVQPVGSPLSLECTVEGTSNPNLYWYRQAAGRGLQLLFYSVGIGQISSEVPQNLSASRPQDRQFILSSKKLLLSDSGFYLCAWSAPGYNNSPLHFGNGTRLTVT.

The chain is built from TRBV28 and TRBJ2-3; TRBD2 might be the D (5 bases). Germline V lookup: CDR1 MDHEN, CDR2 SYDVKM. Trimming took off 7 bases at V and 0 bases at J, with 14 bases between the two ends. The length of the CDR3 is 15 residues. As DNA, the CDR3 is TGTGCCAGCACTCACGGGGAGACGAGCACAGATACGCAGTATTTT. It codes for CASTHGETSTDTQYF.

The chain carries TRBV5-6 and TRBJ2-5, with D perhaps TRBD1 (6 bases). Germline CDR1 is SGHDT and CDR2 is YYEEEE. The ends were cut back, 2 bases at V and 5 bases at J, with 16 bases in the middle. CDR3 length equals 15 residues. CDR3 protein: CASSLTLIQGETQYF. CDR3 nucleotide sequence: TGTGCCAGCAGCTTAACTCTTATCCAGGGGGAGACCCAGTACTTC.

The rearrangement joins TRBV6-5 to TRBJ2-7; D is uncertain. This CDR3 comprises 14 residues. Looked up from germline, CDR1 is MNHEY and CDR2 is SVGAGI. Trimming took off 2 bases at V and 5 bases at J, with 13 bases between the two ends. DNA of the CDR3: TGTGCCAGCAGTTACGGGCAGGAAGCGAACGAGCAGTACTTC. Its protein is CASSYGQEANEQYF.

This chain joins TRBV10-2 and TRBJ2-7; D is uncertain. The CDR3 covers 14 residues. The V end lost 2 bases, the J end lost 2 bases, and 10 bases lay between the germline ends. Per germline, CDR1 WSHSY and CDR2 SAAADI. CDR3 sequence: CASSEGSNPYEQYF. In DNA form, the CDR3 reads TGCGCCAGCAGTGAGGGATCAAACCCCTACGAGCAGTACTTC.

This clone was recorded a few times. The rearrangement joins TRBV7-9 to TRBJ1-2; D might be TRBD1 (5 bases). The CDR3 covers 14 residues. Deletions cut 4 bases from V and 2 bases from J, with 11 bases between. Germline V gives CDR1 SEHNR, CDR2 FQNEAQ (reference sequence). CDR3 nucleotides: TGTGCCAGCAGCTACCAGGGTGTGAACTATGGCTACACCTTC. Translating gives CASSYQGVNYGYTF.

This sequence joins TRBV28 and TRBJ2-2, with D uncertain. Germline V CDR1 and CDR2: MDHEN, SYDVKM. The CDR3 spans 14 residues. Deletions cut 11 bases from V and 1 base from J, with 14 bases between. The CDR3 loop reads CASLRLLNTGELFF. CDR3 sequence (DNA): TGTGCCTCCCTCAGGCTTCTGAACACCGGGGAGCTGTTTTTT.

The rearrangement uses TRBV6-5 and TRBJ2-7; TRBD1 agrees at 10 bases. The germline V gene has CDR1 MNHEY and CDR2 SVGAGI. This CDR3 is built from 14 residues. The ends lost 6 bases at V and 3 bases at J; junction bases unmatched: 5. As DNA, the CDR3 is TGTGCCAGCAGCGTGGGGACAGGGGACTACGAGCAGTACTTC. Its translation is CASSVGTGDYEQYF.

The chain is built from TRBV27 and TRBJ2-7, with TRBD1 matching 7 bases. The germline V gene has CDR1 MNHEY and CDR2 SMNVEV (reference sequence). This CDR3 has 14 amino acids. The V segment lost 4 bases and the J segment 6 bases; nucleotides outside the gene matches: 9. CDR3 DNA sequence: TGTGCCAGCAGTTCCCAGGGGGTTGGGCCCGAGCAGTACTTC. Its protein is CASSSQGVGPEQYF.

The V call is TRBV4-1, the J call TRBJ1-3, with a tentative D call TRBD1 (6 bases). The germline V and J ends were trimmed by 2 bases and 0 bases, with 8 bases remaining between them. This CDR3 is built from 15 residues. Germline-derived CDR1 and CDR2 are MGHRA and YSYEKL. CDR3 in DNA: TGCGCCAGCAGCCAAACAGGGAGCTCTGGAAACACCATATATTTT. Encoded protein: CASSQTGSSGNTIYF.